This T cell receptor (beta chain) came from a study of response to subunit inactivated influenza vaccine (dated by TCRdb to 2017 to 2018). A note on the overall study: Deep quantitative profiling of the T cell receptor repertoire was used in the study to follow responses to a trivalent subunit inactivated influenza vaccine. Overall study results and their limits: It was suggested by the authors that each seasonal influenza vaccination may recruit only a limited number of new T cells.

The method behind the library was RT-PCR. TCRdb names Illumina HiSeq 2500 as the instrument used. The public reads were reprocessed in TCRdb via fastp at Q25 and MiXCR, keeping in-frame beta chains. Every entry covers one CDR3 protein and lists the most common genes and DNA from its rows. The sample records over 400,000 distinct CDR3 sequences, roughly 13% of which are singletons. The ten largest account for about 12% of the sample. The cysteine opens and the phenylalanine closes a CDR3 of 12 amino acids. Only the CDR3 DNA stays, 36 bases, in frame from base 1. V and J lose 1 base and 7 bases, and a span of 6 bases separates them. The CDR1 and CDR2 encoded by the germline V gene are SGHVS and FNYEAQ. A word on this clonotype: This receptor's antigen is unknown. Per-nucleotide qualities are absent, and no much larger clonotype sits a single base away.

According to the study, the label for this sample's time point signals: approximately 40 days after influenza vaccine administration. This clonotype originated in a man aged 50 to 59 who received an inactivated influenza vaccine. Donor details come from another sample of the same person, matched by shared clones. The source was PBMCs from blood, collected 40 to 50 days after vaccination. This chain joins TRBV7-6 to TRBJ2-3; no D gene is confidently identified. DNA sequence: TGTGCCAGCAGCTTAGGGAGCTATACGCAGTATTTT. Its translation is CASSLGSYTQYF.